Listed here are 9 T cell receptor beta chains from one sample, sequenced in a study of shared clonotypes between healthy human individuals. The repertoire was sequenced with immunoSEQ multiplex PCR; TCRdb's copy has only in-frame clones and lacks some. Counted here are about 2.4 million clones, roughly 93% occurring once; the ten biggest clones make up about 0.38%. Sequences were obtained from naive CD4+ T cells from PBMCs. Stated subset: CD45RA+ positively selected. All receptors derive from a man aged 18 to 29 in good health. Some clones in this sample may be carry-over from other donors' samples.

J is TRBJ2-2 and V is TRBV2; D uncertain. Germline loops: CDR1 SNHLY, CDR2 FYNNEI. The CDR3 is 15 residues long. The V end lost 1 base, the J end lost 5 bases, and 11 bases lay between the germline ends. The CDR3 region is CASSEVPPETGELFF. DNA for the CDR3: TGTGCCAGCAGTGAAGTCCCTCCTGAAACCGGGGAGCTGTTTTTT.

The V gene is TRBV7-9, the J gene TRBJ1-1; D is possibly TRBD1 (6 bases). Trimming stripped 0 bases from V and 5 bases from J, with 10 bases between. CDR1 SEHNR and CDR2 FQNEAQ come from the germline V gene (reference sequence). CDR3 size: 14 residues. CDR3 sequence (DNA): TGTGCCAGCAGCTTAGCACAGGGAGAGACTGAAGCTTTCTTT. It codes for CASSLAQGETEAFF.

V gene TRBV5-8 combines with J gene TRBJ1-1; 11 bases match TRBD1. The CDR3 contains 15 residues. The germline gives CDR1 SGHTS, CDR2 YDEGEE. Trimming at V came to 4 bases and at J to 5 bases, leaving 7 bases not matched to a gene. The CDR3 coding sequence is TGTGCCAGCAGCCCTGGACAGGGGGCGGTTACTGAAGCTTTCTTT. Translating it yields CASSPGQGAVTEAFF.

The rearrangement joins TRBV4-2 to TRBJ2-2; no definite D call. The germline CDR1 and CDR2 sequences are LGHNA and YNFKEQ. V lost 0 bases, J lost 5 bases, and 13 bases lay in between. The CDR3 has 16 amino acids. The DNA of the CDR3 is TGTGCCAGCAGCCAAGATCGTCTACCTGATACCGGGGAGCTGTTTTTT. The encoded protein is CASSQDRLPDTGELFF.

This rearrangement joins TRBV6-5 to TRBJ1-5, with D perhaps matching TRBD1 (5 bases). Germline CDR1 is MNHEY and CDR2 is SVGAGI. This CDR3 is 14 amino acids long. Trimming pared 4 bases from V and 3 bases from J, leaving 10 bases between. The CDR3 spells CASSSTGLNQPQHF. DNA of the CDR3: TGTGCCAGCAGTTCTACAGGACTCAATCAGCCCCAGCATTTT.

The chain has TRBV28 and TRBJ2-7; TRBD1 aligns across 7 bases. The germline V gene encodes CDR1 MDHEN and CDR2 SYDVKM. V shed 3 bases, J shed 4 bases, and the junction held 6 bases outside the gene matches. The length of the CDR3 is 14 residues. CDR3 DNA: TGTGCCAGCAGTTTCTCACCGGACAGGTACGAGCAGTACTTC. It specifies CASSFSPDRYEQYF. The full variable domain, completed using reference TRBV28 and TRBJ2-7, is DVKVTQSSRYLVKRTGEKVFLECVQDMDHENMFWYRQDPGLGLRLIYFSYDVKMKEKGDIPEGYSVSREKKERFSLILESASTNQTSMYLCASSFSPDRYEQYFGPGTRLTVT.

The J gene is TRBJ2-2, the V gene TRBV5-6; 8 nucleotides line up with TRBD2. This CDR3 is 15 amino acids long. The germline CDR1 and CDR2 sequences are SGHDT and YYEEEE. J gave up 1 base and V 1 base, and 0 bases lay outside the gene matches. The DNA for the CDR3 is TGTGCCAGCAGCTTGACTAGCGGGAACACCGGGGAGCTGTTTTTT. This gives the protein CASSLTSGNTGELFF.

The rearrangement links TRBV7-9 to TRBJ2-1, with TRBD2 identical over 9 bases. V trimming: 2 bases; J trimming: 3 bases; junction bases outside the gene matches: 14. Looked up from germline, CDR1 is SEHNR and CDR2 is FQNEAQ (reference sequence). The CDR3 extends over 19 amino acids. The CDR3 DNA sequence: TGTGCCAGCAGCTTACGGCGACTATCGCGGGAGGGCTTCTACAATGAGCAGTTCTTC. This codes for CASSLRRLSREGFYNEQFF.

The V and J genes are TRBV5-4 and TRBJ2-7, with D perhaps TRBD1 or TRBD2 (6 bases each). The ends were cut back, 2 bases at V and 7 bases at J, with 13 bases in the middle. Germline V gene lookup returns CDR1 SGHNT and CDR2 YYREEE (reference sequence). The CDR3 is made up of 13 amino acids. The DNA of the CDR3 is TGTGCCAGCAGCTTTAGGGGGGCGGAGGAGCAGTACTTC. It codes for CASSFRGAEEQYF.